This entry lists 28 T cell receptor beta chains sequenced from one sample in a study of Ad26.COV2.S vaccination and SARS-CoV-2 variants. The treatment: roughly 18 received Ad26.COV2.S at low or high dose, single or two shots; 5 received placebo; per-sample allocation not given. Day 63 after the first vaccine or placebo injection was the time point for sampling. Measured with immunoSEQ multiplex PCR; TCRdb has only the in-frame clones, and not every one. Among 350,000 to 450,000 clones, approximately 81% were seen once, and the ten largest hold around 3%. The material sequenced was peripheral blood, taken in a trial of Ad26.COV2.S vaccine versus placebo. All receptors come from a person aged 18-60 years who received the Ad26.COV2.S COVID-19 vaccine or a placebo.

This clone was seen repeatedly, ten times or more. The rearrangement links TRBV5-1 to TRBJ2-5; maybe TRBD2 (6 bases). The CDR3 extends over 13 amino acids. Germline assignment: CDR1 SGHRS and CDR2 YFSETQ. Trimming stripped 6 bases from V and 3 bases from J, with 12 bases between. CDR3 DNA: TGCGCCAGCACCCTTGCGGGAAAAGAGACCCAGTACTTC. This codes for CASTLAGKETQYF.

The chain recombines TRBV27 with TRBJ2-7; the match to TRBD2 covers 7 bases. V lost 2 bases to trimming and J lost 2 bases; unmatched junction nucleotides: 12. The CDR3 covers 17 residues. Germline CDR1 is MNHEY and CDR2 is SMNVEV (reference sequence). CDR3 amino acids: CASSLVSTGGSTYEQYF. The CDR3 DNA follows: TGTGCCAGCAGTTTAGTGTCCACAGGCGGGAGTACCTACGAGCAGTACTTC.

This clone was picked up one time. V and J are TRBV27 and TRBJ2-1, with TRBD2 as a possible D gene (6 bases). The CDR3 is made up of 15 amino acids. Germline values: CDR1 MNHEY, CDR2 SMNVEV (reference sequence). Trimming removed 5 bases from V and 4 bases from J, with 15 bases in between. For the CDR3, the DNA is TGTGCCAGCAGTAAACGGGGGATACAGTACAATGAGCAGTTCTTC. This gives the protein CASSKRGIQYNEQFF.

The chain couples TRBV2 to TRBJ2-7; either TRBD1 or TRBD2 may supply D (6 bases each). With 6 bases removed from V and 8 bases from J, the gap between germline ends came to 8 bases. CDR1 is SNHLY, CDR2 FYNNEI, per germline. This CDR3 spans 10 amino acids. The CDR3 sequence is CASRGGKQYF. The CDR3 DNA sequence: TGTGCCAGCAGAGGGGGGAAGCAGTACTTC. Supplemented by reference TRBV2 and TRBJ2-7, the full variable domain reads EPEVTQTPSHQVTQMGQEVILRCVPISNHLYFYWYRQILGQKVEFLVSFYNNEISEKSEIFDDQFSVERPDGSNFTLKIRSTKLEDSAMYFCASRGGKQYFGPGTRLTVT.

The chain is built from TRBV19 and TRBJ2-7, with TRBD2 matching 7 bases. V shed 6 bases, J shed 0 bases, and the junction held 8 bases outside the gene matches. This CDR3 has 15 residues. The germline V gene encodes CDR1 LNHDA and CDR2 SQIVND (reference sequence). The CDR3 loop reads CASRDGGGPSYEQYF. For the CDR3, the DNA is TGTGCCAGTAGAGATGGGGGGGGTCCCTCCTACGAGCAGTACTTC.

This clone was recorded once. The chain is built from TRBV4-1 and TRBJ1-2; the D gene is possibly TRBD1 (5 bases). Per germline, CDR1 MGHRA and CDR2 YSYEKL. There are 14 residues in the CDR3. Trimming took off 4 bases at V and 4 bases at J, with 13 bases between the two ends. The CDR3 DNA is TGCGCCAGCAGCCCGGGGGGGGTGGGCTATGGCTACACCTTC. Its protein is CASSPGGVGYGYTF.

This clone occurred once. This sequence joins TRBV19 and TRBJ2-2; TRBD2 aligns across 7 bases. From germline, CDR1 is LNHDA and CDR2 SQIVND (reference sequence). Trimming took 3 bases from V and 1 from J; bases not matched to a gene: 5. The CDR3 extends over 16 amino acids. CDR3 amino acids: CASSMTLAQNTGELFF. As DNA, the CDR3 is TGTGCCAGTAGTATGACACTAGCGCAGAACACCGGGGAGCTGTTTTTT.

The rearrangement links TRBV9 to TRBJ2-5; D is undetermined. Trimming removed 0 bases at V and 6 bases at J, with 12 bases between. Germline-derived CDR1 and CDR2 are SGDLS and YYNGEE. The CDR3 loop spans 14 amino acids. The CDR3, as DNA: TGTGCCAGCAGCGTAGCTATGAGTCCCAAGACCCAGTACTTC. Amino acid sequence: CASSVAMSPKTQYF.

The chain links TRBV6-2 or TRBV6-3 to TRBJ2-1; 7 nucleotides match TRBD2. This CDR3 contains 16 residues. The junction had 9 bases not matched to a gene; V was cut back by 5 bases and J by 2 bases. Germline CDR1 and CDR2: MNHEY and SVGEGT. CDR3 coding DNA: TGTGCCAGCAGTAACCCAAGCGGGGAGGCCTACAATGAGCAGTTCTTC. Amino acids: CASSNPSGEAYNEQFF.

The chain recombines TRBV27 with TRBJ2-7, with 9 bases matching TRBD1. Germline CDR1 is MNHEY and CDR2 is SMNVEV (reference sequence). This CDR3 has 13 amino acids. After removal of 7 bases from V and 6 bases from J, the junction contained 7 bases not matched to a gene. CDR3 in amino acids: CASKTGGKGEQYF. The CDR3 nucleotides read TGTGCCAGCAAGACAGGGGGTAAGGGCGAGCAGTACTTC.

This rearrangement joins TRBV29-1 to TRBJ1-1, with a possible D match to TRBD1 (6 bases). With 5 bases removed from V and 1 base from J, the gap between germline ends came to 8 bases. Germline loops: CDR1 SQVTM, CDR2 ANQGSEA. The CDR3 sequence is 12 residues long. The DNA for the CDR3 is TGCAGCGTTCTCAGGGGGAACACTGAAGCTTTCTTT. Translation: CSVLRGNTEAFF.

This chain's CDR3 is CASSSGRGTYEQYF. The DNA of the CDR3 is TGTGCCAGCAGCTCAGGCAGGGGGACCTACGAGCAGTACTTC. The gene calls are TRBV7-8 and TRBJ2-7, with 7 bases that match TRBD1. Germline trimming cut 4 bases from V and 2 bases from J; bases unmatched to any gene: 5. The CDR3 is made up of 14 amino acids. Per the germline V gene, CDR1 is SGHVS and CDR2 is FQNEAQ.

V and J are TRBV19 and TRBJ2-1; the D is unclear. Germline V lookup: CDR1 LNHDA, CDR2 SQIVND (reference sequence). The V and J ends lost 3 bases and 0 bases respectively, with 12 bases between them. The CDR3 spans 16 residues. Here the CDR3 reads CASSIFPSRSYNEQFF. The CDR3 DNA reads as TGTGCCAGTAGTATCTTCCCATCACGCTCCTACAATGAGCAGTTCTTC.

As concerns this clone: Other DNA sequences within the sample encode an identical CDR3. The CDR3 coding sequence is TGTGCCAGCTCCCCGACAGGGAATAGCAATCAGCCCCAGCATTTT. It yields the protein CASSPTGNSNQPQHF. V is TRBV18 and J is TRBJ1-5; TRBD1 matches 7 bases. Per the germline V gene, CDR1 is KGHSH and CDR2 is LQKENI. The CDR3 extends over 15 amino acids. Losses at the gene ends were 6 bases for V and 0 bases for J; bases not matched to a gene: 5.

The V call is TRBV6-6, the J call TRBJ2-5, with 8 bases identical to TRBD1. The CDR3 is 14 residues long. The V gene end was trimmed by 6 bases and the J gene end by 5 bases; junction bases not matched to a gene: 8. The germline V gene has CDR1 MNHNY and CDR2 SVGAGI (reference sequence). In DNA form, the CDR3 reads TGTGCCAGCAGCCCAGGGGGCGGCGGGGAGACCCAGTACTTC. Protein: CASSPGGGGETQYF.

The CDR3 spells CSAEAPDTQYF. The CDR3 DNA sequence: TGCAGTGCTGAGGCGCCAGATACGCAGTATTTT. The chain couples TRBV20-1 to TRBJ2-3; D is undetermined. CDR1 is DFQATT and CDR2 is SNEGSKA in the germline V gene (reference sequence). The CDR3 is 11 residues long. The ends were cut back, 5 bases at V and 4 bases at J, with 7 bases in the middle.

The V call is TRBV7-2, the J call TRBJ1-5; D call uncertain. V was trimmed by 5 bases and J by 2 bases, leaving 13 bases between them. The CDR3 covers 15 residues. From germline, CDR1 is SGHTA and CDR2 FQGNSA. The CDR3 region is CASSRRGEGNQPQHF. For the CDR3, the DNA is TGTGCCAGCAGCAGACGGGGTGAAGGCAATCAGCCCCAGCATTTT.

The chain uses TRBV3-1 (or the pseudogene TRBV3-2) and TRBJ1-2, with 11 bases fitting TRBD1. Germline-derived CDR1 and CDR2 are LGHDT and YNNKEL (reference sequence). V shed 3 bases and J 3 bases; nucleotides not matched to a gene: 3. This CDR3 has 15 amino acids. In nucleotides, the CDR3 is TGTGCCAGCAGCCAGGGACAGGGGGTGCACTATGGCTACACCTTC. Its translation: CASSQGQGVHYGYTF.

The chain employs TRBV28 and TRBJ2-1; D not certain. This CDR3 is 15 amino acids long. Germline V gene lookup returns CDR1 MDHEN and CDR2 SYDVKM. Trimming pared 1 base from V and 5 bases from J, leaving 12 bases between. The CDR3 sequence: CASSLLTLADNEQFF. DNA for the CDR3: TGTGCCAGCAGTTTATTAACCCTCGCCGACAATGAGCAGTTCTTC. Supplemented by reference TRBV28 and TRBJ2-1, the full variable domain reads DVKVTQSSRYLVKRTGEKVFLECVQDMDHENMFWYRQDPGLGLRLIYFSYDVKMKEKGDIPEGYSVSREKKERFSLILESASTNQTSMYLCASSLLTLADNEQFFGPGTRLTVL.

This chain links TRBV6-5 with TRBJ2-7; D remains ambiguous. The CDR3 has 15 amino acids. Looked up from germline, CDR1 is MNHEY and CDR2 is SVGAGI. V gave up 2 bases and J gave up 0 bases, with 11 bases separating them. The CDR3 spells CASSYRVPSSYEQYF. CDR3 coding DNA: TGTGCCAGCAGTTACCGGGTCCCGAGCTCCTACGAGCAGTACTTC.

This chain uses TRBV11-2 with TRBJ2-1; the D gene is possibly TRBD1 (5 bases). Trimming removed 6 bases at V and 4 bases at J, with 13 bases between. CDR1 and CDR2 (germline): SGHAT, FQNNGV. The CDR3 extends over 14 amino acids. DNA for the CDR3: TGTGCCAGCAGGCAATCGACAGCATACAATGAGCAGTTCTTC. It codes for CASRQSTAYNEQFF.

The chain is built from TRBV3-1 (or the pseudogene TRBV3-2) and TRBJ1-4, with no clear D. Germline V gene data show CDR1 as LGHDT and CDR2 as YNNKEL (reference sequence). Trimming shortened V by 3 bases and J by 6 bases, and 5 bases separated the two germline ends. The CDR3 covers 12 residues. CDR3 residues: CASSQGYEKLFF. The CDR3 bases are TGTGCCAGCAGCCAGGGTTATGAAAAACTGTTTTTT.

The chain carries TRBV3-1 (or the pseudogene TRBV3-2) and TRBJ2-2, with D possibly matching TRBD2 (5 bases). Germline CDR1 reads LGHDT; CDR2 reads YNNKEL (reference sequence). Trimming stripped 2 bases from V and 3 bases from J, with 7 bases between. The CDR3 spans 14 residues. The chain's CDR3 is CASSQTRYTGELFF. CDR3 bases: TGTGCCAGCAGCCAAACTAGGTACACCGGGGAGCTGTTTTTT.

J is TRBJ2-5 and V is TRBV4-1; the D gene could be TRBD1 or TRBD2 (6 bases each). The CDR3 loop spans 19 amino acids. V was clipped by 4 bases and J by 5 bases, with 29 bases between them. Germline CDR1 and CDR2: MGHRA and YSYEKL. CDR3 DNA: TGCGCCAGCAGCCCTACTCGGGGGACACTAGAAGTTATGATTGAGACCCAGTACTTC. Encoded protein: CASSPTRGTLEVMIETQYF.

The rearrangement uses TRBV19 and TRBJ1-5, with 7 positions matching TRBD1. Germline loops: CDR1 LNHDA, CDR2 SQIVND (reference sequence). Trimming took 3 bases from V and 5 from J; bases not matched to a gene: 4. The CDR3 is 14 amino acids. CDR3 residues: CASSIRDSHQPQHF. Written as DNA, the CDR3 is TGTGCCAGTAGTATCCGGGACAGTCATCAGCCCCAGCATTTT.

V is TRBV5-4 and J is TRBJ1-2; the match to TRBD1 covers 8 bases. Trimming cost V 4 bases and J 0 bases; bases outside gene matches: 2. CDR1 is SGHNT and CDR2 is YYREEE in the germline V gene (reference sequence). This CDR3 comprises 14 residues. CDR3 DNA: TGTGCCAGCAGCCAGGACAGGGCTAACTATGGCTACACCTTC. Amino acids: CASSQDRANYGYTF.

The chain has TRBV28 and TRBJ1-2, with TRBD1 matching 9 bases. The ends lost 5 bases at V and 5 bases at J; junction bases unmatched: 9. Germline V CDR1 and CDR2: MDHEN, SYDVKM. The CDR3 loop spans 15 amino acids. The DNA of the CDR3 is TGTGCCAGCAGTGAAAACAGGGGGCGACCGTATGGCTACACCTTC. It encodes CASSENRGRPYGYTF.

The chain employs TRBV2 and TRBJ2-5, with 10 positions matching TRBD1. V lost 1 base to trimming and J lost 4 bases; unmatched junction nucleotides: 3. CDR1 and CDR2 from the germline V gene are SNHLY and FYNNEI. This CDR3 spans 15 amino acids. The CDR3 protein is CASSEVRTGGETQYF. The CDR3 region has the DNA TGTGCCAGCAGTGAAGTTCGGACAGGGGGAGAGACCCAGTACTTC.